The clone carrying this TCR beta chain showed up just a few times. MiXCR was run by TCRdb on the RT-PCR reads, yielding one entry per CDR3 protein. Among hundreds of thousands of distinct CDR3 sequences listed, around 14% were seen once. CDR1 is SGHRS, CDR2 YFSETQ, per germline. V trimming: 4 bases; J trimming: 0 bases; junction bases outside the gene matches: 4. This CDR3 has 17 amino acids. Sequencing was done on a sample of memory CD4+ T cells from blood. This receptor was taken from a female donor in good health, serving as a healthy control. This chain connects TRBV5-1 to TRBJ2-6; TRBD1 aligns across 10 bases. Here the CDR3 DNA reads TGCGCCAGCAGCCAGGGACAGGGGAACTCTGGGGCCAACGTCCTGACTTTC. It translates to CASSQGQGNSGANVLTF.